Reported below is one T cell receptor beta chain. The antigen remains unidentified. This specimen comes from a study of vaccination and CD4 T cells after COVID-19. Regarding treatment: approximately 9-day PBMC culture with coronavirus spike peptide pools or control peptides (ViraFEST assay). Germline CDR1 reads SGHRS; CDR2 reads YFSETQ. The CDR3 has 21 amino acids. After removal of 0 bases from V and 0 bases from J, the junction contained 15 bases not matched to a gene. Sequenced with the Oncomine TCR Beta short-read assay was DNA taken from cultured CD4+ T cells. TCRdb reprocessed the PCR reads via MiXCR and lists one record per CDR3 protein. The sample lists under 11,000 distinct CDR3 sequences; 69% were seen once.

The chain recombines TRBV5-1 with TRBJ1-6; the match to TRBD1 covers 7 bases. The receptor's source is a human donor who had recovered from COVID-19. Source material: CD4+ T cells from blood, cultured in vitro. The CDR3 bases are TGCGCCAGCAGCTTGGGGCCGGGACAGTCCTCAGTCCTCTCCTATAATTCACCCCTCCACTTT. Protein product: CASSLGPGQSSVLSYNSPLHF.